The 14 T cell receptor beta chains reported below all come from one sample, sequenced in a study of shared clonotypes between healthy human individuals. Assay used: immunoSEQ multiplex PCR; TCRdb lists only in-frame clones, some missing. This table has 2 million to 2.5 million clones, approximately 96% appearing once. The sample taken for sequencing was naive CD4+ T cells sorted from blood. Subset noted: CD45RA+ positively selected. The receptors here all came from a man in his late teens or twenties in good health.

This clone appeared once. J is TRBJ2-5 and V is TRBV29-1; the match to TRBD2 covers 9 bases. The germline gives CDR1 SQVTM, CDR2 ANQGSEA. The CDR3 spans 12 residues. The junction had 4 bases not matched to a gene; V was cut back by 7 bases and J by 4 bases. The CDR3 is CSASAGGETQYF. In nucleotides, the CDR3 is TGCAGCGCTTCAGCGGGAGGAGAGACCCAGTACTTC.

The CDR3 protein is CASSRGRGYGYTF. The CDR3 nucleotides read TGTGCCAGCAGTCGGGGCAGGGGCTATGGCTACACCTTC. The V call is TRBV6-1, the J call TRBJ1-2; a weak D match, TRBD1 (6 bases). V was shortened by 5 bases and J by 4 bases, with 11 bases between the two germline ends. This CDR3 has 13 amino acids. The germline gives CDR1 MNHNS, CDR2 SASEGT.

CDR3 region: CATSRDPGGAAKNIQYF. CDR3 sequence (DNA): TGTGCCACCAGCAGAGACCCGGGGGGCGCGGCCAAAAACATTCAGTACTTC. The V gene is TRBV15, the J gene TRBJ2-4; D perhaps matches TRBD2 (7 bases). The germline V gene has CDR1 LNHNV and CDR2 YYDKDF (reference sequence). The CDR3 length is 17 residues. V shed 0 bases and J shed 1 base, with 13 bases lying between them.

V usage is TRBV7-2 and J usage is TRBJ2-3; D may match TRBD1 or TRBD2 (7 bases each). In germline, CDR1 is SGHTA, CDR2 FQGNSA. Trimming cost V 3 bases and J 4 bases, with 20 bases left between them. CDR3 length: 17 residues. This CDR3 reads CASSFRQGLKVPDTQYF. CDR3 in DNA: TGTGCCAGCAGCTTCCGACAGGGACTAAAGGTTCCAGATACGCAGTATTTT.

CDR3 bases: TGTGCCAGCAGCGGAACCGGGTCTCGGGACACTGAAGCTTTCTTT. Translated: CASSGTGSRDTEAFF. The V and J genes are TRBV9 and TRBJ1-1; D remains ambiguous. The germline CDR1 and CDR2 sequences are SGDLS and YYNGEE. There are 15 residues in the CDR3. V dropped 3 bases and J dropped 3 bases, with 15 bases sitting between them.

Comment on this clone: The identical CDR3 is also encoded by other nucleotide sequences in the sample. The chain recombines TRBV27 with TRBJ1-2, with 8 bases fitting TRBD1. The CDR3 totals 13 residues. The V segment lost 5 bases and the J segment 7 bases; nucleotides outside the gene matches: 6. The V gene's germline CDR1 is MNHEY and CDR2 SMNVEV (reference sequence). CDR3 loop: CASSLRQGFGYTF. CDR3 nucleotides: TGTGCCAGCAGTCTAAGACAGGGGTTTGGCTACACCTTC.

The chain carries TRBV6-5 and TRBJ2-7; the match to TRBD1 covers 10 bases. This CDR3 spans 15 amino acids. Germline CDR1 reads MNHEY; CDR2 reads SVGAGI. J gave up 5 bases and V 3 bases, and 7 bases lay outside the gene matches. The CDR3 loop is CASSYSGTGVNEQYF. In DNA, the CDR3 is TGTGCCAGCAGTTATTCCGGGACAGGGGTGAACGAGCAGTACTTC.

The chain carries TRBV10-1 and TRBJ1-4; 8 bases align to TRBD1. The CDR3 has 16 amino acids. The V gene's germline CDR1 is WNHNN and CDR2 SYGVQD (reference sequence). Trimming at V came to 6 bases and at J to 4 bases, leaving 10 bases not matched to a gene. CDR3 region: CASSSQGVRGNEKLFF. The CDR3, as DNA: TGCGCCAGCAGCTCACAGGGGGTAAGAGGTAATGAAAAACTGTTTTTT.

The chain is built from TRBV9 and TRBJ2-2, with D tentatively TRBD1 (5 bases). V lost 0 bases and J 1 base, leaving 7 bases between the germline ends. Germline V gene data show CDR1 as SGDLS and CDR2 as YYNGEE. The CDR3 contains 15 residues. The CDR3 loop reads CASSVAGQNTGELFF. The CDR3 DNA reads TGTGCCAGCAGCGTAGCAGGACAGAACACCGGGGAGCTGTTTTTT.

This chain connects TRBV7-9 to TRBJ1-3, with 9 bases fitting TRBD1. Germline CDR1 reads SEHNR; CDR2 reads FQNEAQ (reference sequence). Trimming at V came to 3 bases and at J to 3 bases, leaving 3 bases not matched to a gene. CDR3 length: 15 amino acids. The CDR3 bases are TGTGCCAGCAGCTTGGACAGGGGTGGTGGAAACACCATATATTTT. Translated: CASSLDRGGGNTIYF. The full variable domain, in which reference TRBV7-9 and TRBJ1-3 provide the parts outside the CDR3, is DTGVSQNPRHKITKRGQNVTFRCDPISEHNRLYWYRQTLGQGPEFLTYFQNEAQLEKSRLLSDRFSAERPKGSFSTLEIQRTEQGDSAMYLCASSLDRGGGNTIYFGEGSWLTVV.

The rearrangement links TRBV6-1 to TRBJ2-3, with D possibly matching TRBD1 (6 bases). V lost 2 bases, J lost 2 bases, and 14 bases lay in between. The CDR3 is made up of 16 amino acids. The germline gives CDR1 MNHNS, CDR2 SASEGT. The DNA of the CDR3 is TGTGCCAGCAGTGAACGTGGTGGGGGCAACACAGATACGCAGTATTTT. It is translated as CASSERGGGNTDTQYF.

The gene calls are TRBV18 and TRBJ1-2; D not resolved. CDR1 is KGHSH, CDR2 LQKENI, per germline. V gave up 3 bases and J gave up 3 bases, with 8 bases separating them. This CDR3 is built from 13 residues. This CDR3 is CASSPTLDYGYTF. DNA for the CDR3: TGTGCCAGCTCACCTACATTGGACTATGGCTACACCTTC.

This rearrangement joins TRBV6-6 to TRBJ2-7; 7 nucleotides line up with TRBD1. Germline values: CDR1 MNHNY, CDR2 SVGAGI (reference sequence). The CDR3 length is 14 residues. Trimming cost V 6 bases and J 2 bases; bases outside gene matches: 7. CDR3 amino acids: CASRRDSKAYEQYF. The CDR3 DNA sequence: TGTGCCAGCAGAAGGGACAGCAAAGCCTACGAGCAGTACTTC.

In DNA, the CDR3 is TGTGCCAGCAGTTCCGGGACAGGGGGAGAAAAACTGTTTTTT. It translates to CASSSGTGGEKLFF. J is TRBJ1-4 and V is TRBV6-1, with 11 bases fitting TRBD1. The germline V gene has CDR1 MNHNS and CDR2 SASEGT. The CDR3 has 14 amino acids. The ends lost 5 bases at V and 8 bases at J; junction bases unmatched: 4.